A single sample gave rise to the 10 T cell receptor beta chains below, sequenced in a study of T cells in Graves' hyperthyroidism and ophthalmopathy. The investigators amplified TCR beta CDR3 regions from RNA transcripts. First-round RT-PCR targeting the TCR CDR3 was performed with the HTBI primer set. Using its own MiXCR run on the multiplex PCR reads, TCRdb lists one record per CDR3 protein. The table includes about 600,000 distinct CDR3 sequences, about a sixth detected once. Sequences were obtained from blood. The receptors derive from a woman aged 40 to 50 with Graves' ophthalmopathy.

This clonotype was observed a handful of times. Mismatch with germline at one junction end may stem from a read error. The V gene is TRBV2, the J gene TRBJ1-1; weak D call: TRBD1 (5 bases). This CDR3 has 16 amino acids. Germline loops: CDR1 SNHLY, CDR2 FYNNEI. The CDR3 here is CASSEGPRDRDTEAFF. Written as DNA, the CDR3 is TGTGCCAGCAGCGAAGGACCCCGGGACCGAGACACTGAAGCTTTCTTT.

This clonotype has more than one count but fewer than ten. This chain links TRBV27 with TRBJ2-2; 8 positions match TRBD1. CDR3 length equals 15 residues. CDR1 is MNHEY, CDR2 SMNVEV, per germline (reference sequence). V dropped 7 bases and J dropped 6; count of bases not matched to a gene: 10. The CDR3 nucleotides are TGTGCCAGCACCAAGGACAGGGAAATCGCCGGGGAGCTGTTTTTT. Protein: CASTKDREIAGELFF.

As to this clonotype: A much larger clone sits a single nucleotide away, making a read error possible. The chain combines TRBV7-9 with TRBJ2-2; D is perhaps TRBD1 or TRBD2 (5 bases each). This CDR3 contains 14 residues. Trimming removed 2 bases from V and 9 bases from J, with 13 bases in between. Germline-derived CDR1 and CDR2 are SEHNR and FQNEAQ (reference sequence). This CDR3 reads CASSLRAGTRELFF. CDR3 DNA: TGTGCCAGCAGCTTAAGGGCAGGGACCAGGGAGCTGTTTTTT.

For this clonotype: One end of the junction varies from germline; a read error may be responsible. The CDR3 DNA reads TGTGCCAGCAGCCCAACCCTTAGTAACTGTGGCTACACCTTC. Protein sequence: CASSPTLSNCGYTF. This sequence joins TRBV7-9 and TRBJ1-2; D remains unclear. CDR3 length: 14 residues. Germline V gene data show CDR1 as SEHNR and CDR2 as FQNEAQ (reference sequence).

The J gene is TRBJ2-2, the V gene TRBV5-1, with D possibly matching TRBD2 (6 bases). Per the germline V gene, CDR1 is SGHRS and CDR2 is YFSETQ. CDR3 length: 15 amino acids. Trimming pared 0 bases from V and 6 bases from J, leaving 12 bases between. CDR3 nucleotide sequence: TGCGCCAGCAGCTTGGTGGCTAGCGCGGCCGGGGAGCTGTTTTTT. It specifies CASSLVASAAGELFF.

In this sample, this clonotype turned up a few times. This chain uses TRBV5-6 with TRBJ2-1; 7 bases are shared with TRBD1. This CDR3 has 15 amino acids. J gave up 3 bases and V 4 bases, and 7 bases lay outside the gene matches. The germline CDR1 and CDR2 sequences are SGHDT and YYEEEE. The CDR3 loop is CASSTGQLHYNEQFF. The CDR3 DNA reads TGTGCCAGCAGCACGGGACAGCTCCACTACAATGAGCAGTTCTTC.

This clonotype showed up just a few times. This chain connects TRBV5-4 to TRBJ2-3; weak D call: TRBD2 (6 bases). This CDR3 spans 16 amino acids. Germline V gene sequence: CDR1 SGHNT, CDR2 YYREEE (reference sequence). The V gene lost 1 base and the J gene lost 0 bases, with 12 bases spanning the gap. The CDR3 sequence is CASSLNRGTSTDTQYF. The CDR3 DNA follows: TGTGCCAGCAGCTTGAATCGCGGGACTAGCACAGATACGCAGTATTTT.

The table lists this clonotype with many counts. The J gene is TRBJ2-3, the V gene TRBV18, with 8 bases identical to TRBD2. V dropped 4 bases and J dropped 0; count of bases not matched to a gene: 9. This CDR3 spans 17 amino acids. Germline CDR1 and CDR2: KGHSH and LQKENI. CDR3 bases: TGTGCCAGCTCACTAGACGGTGGCGGGAGGAGCACAGATACGCAGTATTTT. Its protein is CASSLDGGGRSTDTQYF.

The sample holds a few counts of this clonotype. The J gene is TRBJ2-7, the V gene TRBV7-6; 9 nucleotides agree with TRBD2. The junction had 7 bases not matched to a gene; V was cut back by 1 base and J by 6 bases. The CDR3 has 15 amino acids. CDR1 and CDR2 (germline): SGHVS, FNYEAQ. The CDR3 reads CASSLVVAGVSEQYF. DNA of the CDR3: TGTGCCAGCAGCTTAGTTGTAGCGGGAGTAAGCGAGCAGTACTTC.

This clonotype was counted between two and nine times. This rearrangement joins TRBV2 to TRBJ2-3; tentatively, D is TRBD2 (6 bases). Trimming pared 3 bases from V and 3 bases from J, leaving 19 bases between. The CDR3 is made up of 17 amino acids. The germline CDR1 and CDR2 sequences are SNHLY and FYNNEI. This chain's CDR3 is CASSDSSTSLRTDTQYF. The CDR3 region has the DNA TGTGCCAGCAGTGACTCGTCGACTAGTCTCAGGACAGATACGCAGTATTTT.